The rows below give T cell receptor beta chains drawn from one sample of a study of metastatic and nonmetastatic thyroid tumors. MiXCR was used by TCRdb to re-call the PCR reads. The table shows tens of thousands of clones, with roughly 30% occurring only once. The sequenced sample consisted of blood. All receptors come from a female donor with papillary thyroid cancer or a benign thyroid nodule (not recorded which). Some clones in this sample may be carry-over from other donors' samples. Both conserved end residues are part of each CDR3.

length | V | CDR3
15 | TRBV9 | CASSVGREEAYEQYF
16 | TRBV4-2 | CASRHEWQGARTEAFF
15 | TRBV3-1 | CASSQEGLYQETQYF
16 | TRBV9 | CASSERTGISGNTIYF
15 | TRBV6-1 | CASSILAGGTDTQYF
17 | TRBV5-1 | CASSLEGGQALTGELFF
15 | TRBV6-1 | CASSATGVYSYEQYF
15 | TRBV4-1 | CASSQEGVRGQPQHF
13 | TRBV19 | CASKNRGPYEQYF
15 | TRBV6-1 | CASRQGTTGGNTIYF
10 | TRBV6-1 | CASTENTIYF
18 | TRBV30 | CAWSVHSGRVVGTDTQYF
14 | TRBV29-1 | CSASGGDRGNEQYF
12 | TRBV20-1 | CSAREFTDTQYF
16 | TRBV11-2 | CASSEVAGVSVNEQFF
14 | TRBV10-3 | CAISESEGYGELFF
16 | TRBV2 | CASRAGLGGQIAEAFF
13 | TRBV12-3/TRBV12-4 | CASSRGTGYEQYF
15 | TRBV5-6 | CASSLGPRVIYGYTF
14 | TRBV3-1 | CASSLRDLTYEQYF